These 17 T cell receptor beta chains were all obtained from the same sample, sequenced in a study of identical twins listed by TCRdb under 2016. Library preparation used 5' RACE. Sequencing used an Illumina HiSeq 2000. TCRdb applied fastp at Q25 and MiXCR to the public reads, then kept only in-frame beta chains. Every distinct CDR3 protein forms one entry, paired with its most common genes and DNA. The sample data list 1.5 million to 2 million distinct CDR3 sequences, and under 35% of these were observed just once. Under 0.35% of the sample belongs to the ten largest clones. Material for sequencing was cord blood. These receptor sequences come from a newborn girl in good health.

The chain uses TRBV4-2 and TRBJ1-6; D is unresolved. Between the trimmed V and J ends, which lost 0 bases and 0 bases, there was a span of 15 bases. Germline V lookup: CDR1 LGHNA, CDR2 YNFKEQ. The CDR3 has 19 residues. CDR3 amino acids: CASSQDRGRSSSYNSPLHF. The DNA of the CDR3 is TGTGCCAGCAGCCAAGATCGGGGTCGGAGCAGCTCCTATAATTCACCCCTCCACTTT.

This clonotype was counted a few times. The genes are TRBV7-9 and TRBJ2-1, with 10 bases matching TRBD2. V shed 0 bases, J shed 3 bases, and the junction held 8 bases outside the gene matches. This CDR3 is 18 amino acids long. Germline CDR1 reads SEHNR; CDR2 reads FQNEAQ (reference sequence). DNA of the CDR3: TGTGCCAGCAGCTTAGCAGCGGGGGGGGACTACTACTACAATGAGCAGTTCTTC. Amino acids: CASSLAAGGDYYYNEQFF.

The chain employs TRBV20-1 and TRBJ2-7; 8 positions agree with TRBD2. Per germline, CDR1 DFQATT and CDR2 SNEGSKA (reference sequence). Trimming at V came to 5 bases and at J to 3 bases, leaving 12 bases not matched to a gene. This CDR3 has 15 amino acids. CDR3 region: CSASLPAGGHYEQYF. The CDR3 nucleotides read TGCAGTGCTTCTCTCCCCGCGGGAGGCCACTACGAGCAGTACTTC.

CDR3: CSARFRSSYNSPLHF. The DNA for the CDR3 is TGCAGTGCTAGGTTCCGGAGCTCCTATAATTCACCCCTCCACTTT. The chain recombines TRBV20-1 with TRBJ1-6, with D unclear. Germline CDR1 DFQATT, CDR2 SNEGSKA (reference sequence). The CDR3 covers 15 residues. Trimming left V 3 bases short and J 0 bases short, with 9 bases between.

The chain couples TRBV7-9 to TRBJ2-1, with TRBD1 matching 9 bases. This CDR3 region has 15 residues. Per germline, CDR1 SEHNR and CDR2 FQNEAQ (reference sequence). V gave up 4 bases and J gave up 6 bases; unmatched junction bases: 7. CDR3 in amino acids: CASSSPGTGLNEQFF. CDR3 sequence (DNA): TGTGCCAGCAGCTCCCCCGGGACAGGGCTCAATGAGCAGTTCTTC.

In this sample, this clonotype turned up a few times. The chain uses TRBV4-2 and TRBJ2-7; weak D call: TRBD2 (5 bases). V lost 4 bases and J lost 4, with 14 bases in between. Germline V CDR1 and CDR2: LGHNA, YNFKEQ. This CDR3 comprises 14 residues. The CDR3 region has the DNA TGTGCCAGCAGCCCTACCGGCACTAGGTACGAGCAGTACTTC. It is translated as CASSPTGTRYEQYF.

This clonotype was seen ten or more times. The chain combines TRBV7-2 with TRBJ2-7; D call uncertain. Trimming took 5 bases from V and 4 from J, leaving 12 bases between them. CDR3 size: 13 residues. Germline-derived CDR1 and CDR2 are SGHTA and FQGNSA. DNA of the CDR3: TGTGCCAGCAGCGTAACCCATCTTTACGAGCAGTACTTC. The encoded protein is CASSVTHLYEQYF.

A few counts support this clonotype. The J gene is TRBJ2-5, the V gene TRBV2, with TRBD1 identical over 8 bases. This CDR3 has 14 residues. Looked up from germline, CDR1 is SNHLY and CDR2 is FYNNEI. The junction had 2 bases not matched to a gene; V was cut back by 1 base and J by 4 bases. CDR3 sequence: CASSEGTGTETQYF. In DNA form, the CDR3 reads TGTGCCAGCAGTGAAGGGACAGGGACAGAGACCCAGTACTTC. Complete variable domain (other parts from reference TRBV2 and TRBJ2-5): EPEVTQTPSHQVTQMGQEVILRCVPISNHLYFYWYRQILGQKVEFLVSFYNNEISEKSEIFDDQFSVERPDGSNFTLKIRSTKLEDSAMYFCASSEGTGTETQYFGPGTRLLVL.

This clonotype was counted between two and nine times. This CDR3 is CASRHTGGHEQYF. CDR3 DNA: TGTGCCAGCAGGCACACAGGGGGCCACGAGCAGTACTTC. This chain joins TRBV27 and TRBJ2-7, with 9 nucleotides matching TRBD1. The germline V gene encodes CDR1 MNHEY and CDR2 SMNVEV (reference sequence). Unmatched junction bases numbered 5, after V lost 6 bases and J lost 5 bases. CDR3 length: 13 amino acids.

The chain links TRBV2 to TRBJ1-2, with a tentative D call TRBD1 (5 bases). Germline CDR1 reads SNHLY; CDR2 reads FYNNEI. This CDR3 has 11 residues. Trimming cost V 6 bases and J 7 bases, with 9 bases left between them. CDR3 bases: TGTGCCAGCAGGCCAGGGATTGGCTACACCTTC. Translating it yields CASRPGIGYTF.

This chain connects TRBV5-1 to TRBJ1-2; D gene ambiguous. The CDR3 has 19 residues. Germline V CDR1 and CDR2: SGHRS, YFSETQ. Trimming pared 0 bases from V and 0 bases from J, leaving 21 bases between. The CDR3 protein is CASSLVPGRARDSNYGYTF. CDR3 DNA: TGCGCCAGCAGCTTGGTACCAGGAAGGGCACGAGATTCTAACTATGGCTACACCTTC.

In this sample, this clonotype turned up a few times. V usage is TRBV12-3 or TRBV12-4 and J usage is TRBJ1-2; D not certain. The CDR3 spans 15 residues. The V end was cut by 5 bases, the J end by 4 bases, with 17 bases between. CDR3 coding DNA: TGTGCCAGCAGTCAAAGGGCCCTCGCGTTCTATGGCTACACCTTC. Its translation: CASSQRALAFYGYTF.

V gene TRBV7-2 combines with J gene TRBJ1-1, with unresolved D. The V and J ends lost 1 base and 0 bases respectively, with 9 bases between them. The CDR3 has 15 amino acids. Germline CDR1 and CDR2: SGHTA and FQGNSA. This CDR3 reads CASSLGRQLNTEAFF. The CDR3 DNA reads as TGTGCCAGCAGCTTAGGGAGGCAATTGAACACTGAAGCTTTCTTT.

This clonotype was seen only a few times. The V and J genes are TRBV20-1 and TRBJ1-1; TRBD1 is a possible D gene (5 bases). V gave up 4 bases and J gave up 2 bases, with 14 bases separating them. CDR3 size: 14 residues. CDR1 and CDR2 (germline): DFQATT, SNEGSKA (reference sequence). CDR3: CSATGVSANTEAFF. CDR3 bases: TGCAGTGCTACGGGGGTCAGCGCCAACACTGAAGCTTTCTTT.

This clonotype was seen a few times. The genes are TRBV5-1 and TRBJ2-3; perhaps D is TRBD1 or TRBD2 (6 bases each). The CDR3 is 17 residues long. Looked up from germline, CDR1 is SGHRS and CDR2 is YFSETQ. V gave up 1 base and J gave up 0 bases, with 15 bases separating them. CDR3 in amino acids: CASSLNKGGISTDTQYF. The CDR3, as DNA: TGCGCCAGCAGCTTGAACAAAGGGGGGATAAGCACAGATACGCAGTATTTT.

The chain is built from TRBV4-1 and TRBJ2-5; 7 nucleotides align to TRBD2. CDR1 is MGHRA, CDR2 YSYEKL, per germline. The J segment lost 2 bases and the V segment lost 0 bases, leaving 6 bases of the junction unmatched. The CDR3 contains 16 residues. The CDR3 DNA is TGCGCCAGCAGCCAAGACATTCTAGCGGCACAAGAGACCCAGTACTTC. It codes for CASSQDILAAQETQYF.

This clonotype was observed a few times. The gene calls are TRBV6-8 and TRBJ2-7; D not certain. Trimming removed 7 bases from V and 0 bases from J, with 13 bases in between. The CDR3 consists of 14 residues. Germline V gene data show CDR1 as MNHGY and CDR2 as SAAAGT. The CDR3 DNA sequence: TGTGCCAGCACGGTGTCACGCGACTCCTACGAGCAGTACTTC. Residues: CASTVSRDSYEQYF.